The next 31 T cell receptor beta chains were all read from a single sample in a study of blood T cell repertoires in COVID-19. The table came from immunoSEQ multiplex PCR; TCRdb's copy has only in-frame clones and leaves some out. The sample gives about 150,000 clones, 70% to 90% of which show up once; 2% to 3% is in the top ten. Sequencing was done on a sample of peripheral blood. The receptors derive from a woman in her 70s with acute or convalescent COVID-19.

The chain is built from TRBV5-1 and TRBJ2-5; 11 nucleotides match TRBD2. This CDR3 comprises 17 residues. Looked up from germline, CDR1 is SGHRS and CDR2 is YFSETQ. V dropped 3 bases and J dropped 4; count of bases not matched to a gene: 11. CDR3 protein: CASSSGALAGGLETQYF. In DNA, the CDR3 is TGCGCCAGCAGCTCCGGAGCCCTAGCGGGGGGTTTAGAGACCCAGTACTTC. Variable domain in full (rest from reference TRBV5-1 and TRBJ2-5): KAGVTQTPRYLIKTRGQQVTLSCSPISGHRSVSWYQQTPGQGLQFLFEYFSETQRNKGNFPGRFSGRQFSNSRSEMNVSTLELGDSALYLCASSSGALAGGLETQYFGPGTRLLVL.

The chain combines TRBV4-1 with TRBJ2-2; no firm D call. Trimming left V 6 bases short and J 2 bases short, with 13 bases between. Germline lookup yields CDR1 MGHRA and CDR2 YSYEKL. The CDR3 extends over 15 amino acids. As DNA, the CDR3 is TGCGCCAGCAGACAAACTCGATTTAACACCGGGGAGCTGTTTTTT. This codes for CASRQTRFNTGELFF.

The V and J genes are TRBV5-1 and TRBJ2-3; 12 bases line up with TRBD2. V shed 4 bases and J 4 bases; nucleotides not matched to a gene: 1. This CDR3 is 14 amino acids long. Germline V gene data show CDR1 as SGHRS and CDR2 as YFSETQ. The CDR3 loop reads CASSRTSGADTQYF. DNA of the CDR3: TGCGCCAGCAGCCGGACTAGCGGGGCAGATACGCAGTATTTT.

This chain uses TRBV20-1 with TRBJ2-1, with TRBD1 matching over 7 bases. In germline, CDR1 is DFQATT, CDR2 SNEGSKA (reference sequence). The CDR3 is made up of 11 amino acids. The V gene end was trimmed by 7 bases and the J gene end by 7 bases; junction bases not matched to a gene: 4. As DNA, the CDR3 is TGCAGTGGCGGCAGGGGGAATGAGCAGTTCTTC. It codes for CSGGRGNEQFF.

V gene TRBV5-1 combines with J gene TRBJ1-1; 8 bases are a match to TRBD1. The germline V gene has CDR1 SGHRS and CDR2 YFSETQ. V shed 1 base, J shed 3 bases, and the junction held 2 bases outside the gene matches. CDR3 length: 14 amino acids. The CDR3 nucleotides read TGCGCCAGCAGCTTGTTGACAGGGGACACTGAAGCTTTCTTT. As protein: CASSLLTGDTEAFF.

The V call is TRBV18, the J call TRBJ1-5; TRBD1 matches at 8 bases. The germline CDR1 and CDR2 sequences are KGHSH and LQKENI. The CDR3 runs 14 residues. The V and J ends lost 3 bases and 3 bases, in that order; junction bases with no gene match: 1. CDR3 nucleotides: TGTGCCAGCTCACCGGGACAGGACAATCAGCCCCAGCATTTT. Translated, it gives CASSPGQDNQPQHF.

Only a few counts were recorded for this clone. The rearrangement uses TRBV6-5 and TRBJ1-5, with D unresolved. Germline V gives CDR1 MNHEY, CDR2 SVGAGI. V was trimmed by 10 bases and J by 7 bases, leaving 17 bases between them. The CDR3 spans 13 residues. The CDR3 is CATQSNAGQPQHF. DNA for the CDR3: TGTGCCACCCAAAGCAACGCGGGGCAGCCCCAGCATTTT.

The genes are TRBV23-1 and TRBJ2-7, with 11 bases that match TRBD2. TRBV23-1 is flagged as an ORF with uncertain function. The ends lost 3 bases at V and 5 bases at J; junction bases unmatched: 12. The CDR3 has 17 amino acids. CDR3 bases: TGCGCCAGCAGTCACAAAAGGGTAGCGGGAGGGTTAGACGAGCAGTACTTC. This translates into CASSHKRVAGGLDEQYF.

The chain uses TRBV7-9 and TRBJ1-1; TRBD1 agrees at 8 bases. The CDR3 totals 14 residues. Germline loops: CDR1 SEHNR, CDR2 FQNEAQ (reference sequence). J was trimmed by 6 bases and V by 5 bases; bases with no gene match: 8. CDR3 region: CASSLGQGLAEAFF. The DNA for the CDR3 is TGTGCCAGCAGCCTCGGACAGGGTTTGGCTGAAGCTTTCTTT. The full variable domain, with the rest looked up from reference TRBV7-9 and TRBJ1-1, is DTGVSQNPRHKITKRGQNVTFRCDPISEHNRLYWYRQTLGQGPEFLTYFQNEAQLEKSRLLSDRFSAERPKGSFSTLEIQRTEQGDSAMYLCASSLGQGLAEAFFGQGTRLTVV.

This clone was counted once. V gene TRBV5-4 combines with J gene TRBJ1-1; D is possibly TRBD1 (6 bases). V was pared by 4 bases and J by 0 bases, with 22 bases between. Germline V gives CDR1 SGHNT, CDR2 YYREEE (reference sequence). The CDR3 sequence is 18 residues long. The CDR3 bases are TGTGCCAGCAGCCCGGGGGGCCAGGGAACAATCATGAACACTGAAGCTTTCTTT. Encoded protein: CASSPGGQGTIMNTEAFF.

The chain's CDR3 is CATRGYHRGVADTQYF. CDR3 DNA sequence: TGTGCCACCAGAGGATATCACAGGGGGGTGGCAGATACGCAGTATTTT. V and J are TRBV15 and TRBJ2-3; TRBD1 agrees at 8 bases. Trimming removed 6 bases from V and 4 bases from J; junction bases left unmatched: 12. Germline assignment: CDR1 LNHNV and CDR2 YYDKDF (reference sequence). The CDR3 length is 16 residues.

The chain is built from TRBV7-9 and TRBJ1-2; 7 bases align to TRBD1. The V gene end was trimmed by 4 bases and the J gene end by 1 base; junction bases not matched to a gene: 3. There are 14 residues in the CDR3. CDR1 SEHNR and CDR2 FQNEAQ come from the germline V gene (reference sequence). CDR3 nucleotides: TGTGCCAGCAGCTGGAGGGACAGTAACTATGGCTACACCTTC. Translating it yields CASSWRDSNYGYTF.

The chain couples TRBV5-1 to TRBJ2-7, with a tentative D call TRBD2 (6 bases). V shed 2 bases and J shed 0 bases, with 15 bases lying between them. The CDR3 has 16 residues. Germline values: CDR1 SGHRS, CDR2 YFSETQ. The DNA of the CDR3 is TGCGCCAGCAGCTTTCAATTAGCGGAGAGCTCCTACGAGCAGTACTTC. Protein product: CASSFQLAESSYEQYF.

The CDR3 nucleotides are TGTGCCAGCAGCCGAGGGGGGGCCAGTGAAAAACTGTTTTTT. This sequence encodes CASSRGGASEKLFF. The chain employs TRBV7-9 and TRBJ1-4; tentatively, D is TRBD1 (6 bases). Trimming left V 5 bases short and J 7 bases short, with 14 bases between. CDR3 length: 14 amino acids. CDR1 and CDR2 from the germline V gene are SEHNR and FQNEAQ (reference sequence).

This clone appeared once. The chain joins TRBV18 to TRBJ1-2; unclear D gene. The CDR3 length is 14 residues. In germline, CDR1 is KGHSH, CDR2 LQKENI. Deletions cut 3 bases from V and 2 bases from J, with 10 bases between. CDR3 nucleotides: TGTGCCAGCTCACCCGACACCTCCAACTATGGCTACACCTTC. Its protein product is CASSPDTSNYGYTF.

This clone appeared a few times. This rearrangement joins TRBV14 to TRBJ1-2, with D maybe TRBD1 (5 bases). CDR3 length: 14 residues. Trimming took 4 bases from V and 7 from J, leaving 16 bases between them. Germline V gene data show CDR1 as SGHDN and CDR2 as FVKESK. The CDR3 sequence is CASSPAQGGFGYTF. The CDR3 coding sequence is TGTGCCAGCAGCCCCGCGCAGGGAGGATTTGGCTACACCTTC.

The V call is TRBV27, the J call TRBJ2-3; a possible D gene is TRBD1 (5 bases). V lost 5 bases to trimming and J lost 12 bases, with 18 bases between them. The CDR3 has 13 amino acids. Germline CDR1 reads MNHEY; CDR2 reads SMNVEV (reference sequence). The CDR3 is CASSTQGFSYQYF. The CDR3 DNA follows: TGTGCCAGCAGTACCCAGGGATTTTCCTATCAGTATTTT.

For the CDR3, the DNA is TGTGCCAGCAGCAAAGGACAGGGAAACACCATATATTTT. As protein: CASSKGQGNTIYF. The V and J genes are TRBV5-4 and TRBJ1-3, with D maybe TRBD1 (6 bases). The CDR3 length is 13 residues. Trimming removed 4 bases from V and 4 bases from J, with 9 bases in between. Per the germline V gene, CDR1 is SGHNT and CDR2 is YYREEE (reference sequence).

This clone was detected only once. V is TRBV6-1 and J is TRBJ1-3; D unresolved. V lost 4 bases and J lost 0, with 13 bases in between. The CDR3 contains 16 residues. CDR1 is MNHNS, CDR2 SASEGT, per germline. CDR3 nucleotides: TGTGCCAGCAGTGCGCAGGCAGTGTTCTCTGGAAACACCATATATTTT. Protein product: CASSAQAVFSGNTIYF.

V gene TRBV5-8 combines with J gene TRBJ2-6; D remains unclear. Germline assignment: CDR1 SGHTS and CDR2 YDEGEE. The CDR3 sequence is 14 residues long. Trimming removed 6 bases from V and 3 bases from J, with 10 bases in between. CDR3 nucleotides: TGTGCCAGCACGAATTTCGGTGGGGCCAACGTCCTGACTTTC. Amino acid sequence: CASTNFGGANVLTF.

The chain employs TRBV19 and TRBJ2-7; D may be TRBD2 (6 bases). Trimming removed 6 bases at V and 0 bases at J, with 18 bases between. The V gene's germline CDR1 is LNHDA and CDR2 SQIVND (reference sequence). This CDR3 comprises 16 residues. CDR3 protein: CASRLRGGESSYEQYF. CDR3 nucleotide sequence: TGTGCCAGTAGGTTGCGTGGCGGGGAAAGCTCCTACGAGCAGTACTTC.

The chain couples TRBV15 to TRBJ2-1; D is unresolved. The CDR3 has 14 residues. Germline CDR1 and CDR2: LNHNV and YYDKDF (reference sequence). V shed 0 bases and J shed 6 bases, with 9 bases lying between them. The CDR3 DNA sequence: TGTGCCACCAGCAGAGATTATTCCGTCAATGAGCAGTTCTTC. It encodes CATSRDYSVNEQFF.

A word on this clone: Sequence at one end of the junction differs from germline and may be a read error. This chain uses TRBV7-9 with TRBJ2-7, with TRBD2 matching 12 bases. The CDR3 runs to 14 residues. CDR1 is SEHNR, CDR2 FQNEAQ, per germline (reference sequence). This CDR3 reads CASSLPLAGGPEHF. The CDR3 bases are TGTGCCAGCAGCTTACCCCTAGCGGGGGGGCCCGAACATTTC.

The CDR3 DNA is TGTGCCAGCAGCTCAGGGTTCTCTGGAAACACCATATATTTT. Amino acids: CASSSGFSGNTIYF. The chain has TRBV11-2 and TRBJ1-3; D is perhaps TRBD1 (5 bases). The CDR3 is 14 residues long. V was clipped by 4 bases and J by 0 bases, with 7 bases between them. Germline CDR1 reads SGHAT; CDR2 reads FQNNGV.

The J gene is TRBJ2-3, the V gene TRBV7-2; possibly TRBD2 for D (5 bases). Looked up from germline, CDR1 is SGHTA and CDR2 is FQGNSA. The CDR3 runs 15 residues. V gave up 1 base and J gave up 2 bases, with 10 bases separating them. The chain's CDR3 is CASSLGRVSTDTQYF. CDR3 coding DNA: TGTGCCAGCAGCTTAGGGCGGGTCTCCACAGATACGCAGTATTTT.

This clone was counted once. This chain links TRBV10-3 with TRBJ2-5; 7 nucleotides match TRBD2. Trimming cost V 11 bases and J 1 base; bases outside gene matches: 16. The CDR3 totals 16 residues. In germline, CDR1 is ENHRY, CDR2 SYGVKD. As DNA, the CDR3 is TGTGCCGCCCGGGGTAGAAGCGGGGAAGGCCAAGAGACCCAGTACTTC. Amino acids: CAARGRSGEGQETQYF.

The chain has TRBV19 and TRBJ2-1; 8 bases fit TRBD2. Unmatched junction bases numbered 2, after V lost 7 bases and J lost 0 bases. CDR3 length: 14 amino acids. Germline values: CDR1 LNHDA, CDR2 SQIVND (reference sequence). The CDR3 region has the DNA TGTGCCAGTATTGCGGGGGGCTCCTACAATGAGCAGTTCTTC. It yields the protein CASIAGGSYNEQFF.

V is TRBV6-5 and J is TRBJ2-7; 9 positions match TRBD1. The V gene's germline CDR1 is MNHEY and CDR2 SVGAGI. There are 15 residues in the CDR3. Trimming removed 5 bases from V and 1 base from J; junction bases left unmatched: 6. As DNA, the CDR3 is TGTGCCAGCAGTCGAAATGACAGGGGGTCCTACGAGCAGTACGTC. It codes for CASSRNDRGSYEQYV.

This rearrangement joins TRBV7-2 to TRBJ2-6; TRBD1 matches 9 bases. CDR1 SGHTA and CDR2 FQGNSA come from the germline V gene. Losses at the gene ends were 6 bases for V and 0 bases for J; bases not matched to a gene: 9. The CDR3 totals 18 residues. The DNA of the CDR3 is TGTGCCAGCAGACCGGGACAGGGATCGGACTCTGGGGCCAACGTCCTGACTTTC. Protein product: CASRPGQGSDSGANVLTF.

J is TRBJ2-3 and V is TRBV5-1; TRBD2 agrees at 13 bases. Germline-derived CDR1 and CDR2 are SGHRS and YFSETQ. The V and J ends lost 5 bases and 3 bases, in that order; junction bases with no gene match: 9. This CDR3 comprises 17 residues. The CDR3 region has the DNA TGCGCCAGCAGTCGAGGGGGACTAGCGGGGAGAACAGATACGCAGTATTTT. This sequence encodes CASSRGGLAGRTDTQYF.

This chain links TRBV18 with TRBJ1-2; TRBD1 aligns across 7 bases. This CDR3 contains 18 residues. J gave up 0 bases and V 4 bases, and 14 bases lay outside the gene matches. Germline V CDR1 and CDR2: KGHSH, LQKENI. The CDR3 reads CASSRKDRVELANYGYTF. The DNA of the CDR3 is TGTGCCAGCTCACGGAAAGACAGGGTGGAACTAGCTAACTATGGCTACACCTTC.